These 27 T cell receptor beta chains share one sample of origin, sequenced in a study of beta chain features in type 1 diabetes (dated by TCRdb to the late 2010s). These TCRs' antigens remain unknown. The paper's findings and limits, for the study overall: Type 1 diabetes patients showed a moderate but significant shortening of TCRB CDR3 length in all four CD4+ subsets.

The library was built by means of the immunoSEQ multiplex PCR assay. The High Capacity cDNA Reverse Transcription Kit was used to reverse transcribe all of the isolated RNA, meaning that expressed TCRB transcripts were what got sequenced. The clones in this table, taken by TCRdb from immuneACCESS, are in-frame only. Not every clone is retained; where verified, under half of the shortfall comes from an unresolved V gene, and the cause of the rest is unknown. Present in this sample are some 360,000 clones, over 8.5% of which were seen just once. The top ten hold roughly 0.6% of the sample. The sample comprised central memory CD4+ T cells from blood. The receptors come from a man aged 30 to 39 with type 1 diabetes.

This clone was found a few times. The V and J genes are TRBV5-4 and TRBJ2-1; 8 bases match TRBD1. The germline V gene has CDR1 SGHNT and CDR2 YYREEE (reference sequence). The CDR3 has 14 amino acids. J lost 8 bases, V lost 3 bases, and 7 bases had no gene match. CDR3 protein: CASSSRTGIDEQFF. The CDR3 DNA reads TGTGCCAGCAGCTCACGGACAGGGATAGATGAGCAGTTCTTC.

The J gene is TRBJ2-7, the V gene TRBV7-2; 9 bases are a match to TRBD1. Looked up from germline, CDR1 is SGHTA and CDR2 is FQGNSA. The length of the CDR3 is 18 residues. Trimming removed 2 bases from V and 4 bases from J; junction bases left unmatched: 15. The CDR3 protein is CASSLYLRTGAKDYEQYF. In DNA form, the CDR3 reads TGTGCCAGCAGCTTATATTTGCGGACAGGGGCTAAAGATTACGAGCAGTACTTC.

The chain recombines TRBV7-8 with TRBJ2-7; D assignment may be TRBD1 or TRBD2 (6 bases each). This CDR3 has 16 residues. In germline, CDR1 is SGHVS, CDR2 FQNEAQ. V was cut by 0 bases and J by 0 bases, with 12 bases left in between. CDR3 sequence: CASSLAEGVSSYEQYF. The DNA of the CDR3 is TGTGCCAGCAGCTTAGCGGAGGGGGTGAGCTCCTACGAGCAGTACTTC.

This clone was observed a few times. This chain connects TRBV2 to TRBJ2-7; unclear D gene. Germline V gene lookup returns CDR1 SNHLY and CDR2 FYNNEI. V dropped 4 bases and J dropped 3 bases, with 10 bases sitting between them. This CDR3 spans 13 amino acids. This CDR3 is CASSVGTLYEQYF. The CDR3, as DNA: TGTGCCAGCAGTGTTGGCACCCTCTACGAGCAGTACTTC.

Concerning this clone itself: A much larger clone sits a single nucleotide away, making a read error possible. V and J are TRBV7-3 and TRBJ2-2, with 11 bases fitting TRBD2. The germline V gene encodes CDR1 SGHTA and CDR2 FQGTGA. The CDR3 length is 15 residues. V shed 5 bases, J shed 4 bases, and the junction held 3 bases outside the gene matches. The CDR3 spells CASSPGTSGTGELFF. The CDR3 bases are TGTGCCAGCAGCCCCGGGACTAGCGGCACCGGGGAGCTGTTTTTT.

This clone was counted a few times. The J gene is TRBJ2-7, the V gene TRBV29-1; D unclear. The V end was cut by 2 bases, the J end by 0 bases, with 8 bases between. Germline V lookup: CDR1 SQVTM, CDR2 ANQGSEA. CDR3 length: 13 residues. CDR3 sequence reads: CSVESSSSYEQYF. DNA for the CDR3: TGCAGCGTTGAAAGCAGCAGCTCCTACGAGCAGTACTTC.

There are a few counts of this clone. The chain couples TRBV18 to TRBJ2-7; D not resolved. CDR1 is KGHSH and CDR2 is LQKENI in the germline V gene. The germline V and J ends were trimmed by 2 bases and 1 base, with 12 bases remaining between them. The CDR3 covers 15 residues. The CDR3 coding sequence is TGTGCCAGCTCACCATTGAGTTCCGGGTCCTACGAGCAGTACTTC. Its translation: CASSPLSSGSYEQYF.

The CDR3 DNA reads TGTGCCAGCAGTACATCGGACGCTGAAGCTTTCTTT. This translates into CASSTSDAEAFF. The gene calls are TRBV6-1 and TRBJ1-1; D is ambiguous. In germline, CDR1 is MNHNS, CDR2 SASEGT. The CDR3 runs 12 residues. V lost 5 bases and J lost 6, with 10 bases in between.

The chain is built from TRBV9 and TRBJ1-3; D remains unclear. The CDR3 sequence is 15 residues long. Trimming shortened V by 3 bases and J by 0 bases, and 10 bases separated the two germline ends. The germline CDR1 and CDR2 sequences are SGDLS and YYNGEE. The CDR3 region is CASSGTVSSGNTIYF. CDR3 sequence (DNA): TGTGCCAGCAGCGGAACGGTTAGCTCTGGAAACACCATATATTTT.

The chain joins TRBV4-1 to TRBJ2-3; D call uncertain. Germline CDR1 MGHRA, CDR2 YSYEKL. CDR3 length: 14 amino acids. The V and J ends lost 1 base and 3 bases respectively, with 8 bases between them. CDR3 nucleotide sequence: TGCGCCAGCAGCCAAGTTTCCAATACAGATACGCAGTATTTT. As protein: CASSQVSNTDTQYF.

The J gene is TRBJ2-7, the V gene TRBV6-5; D gene uncertain. The V and J ends lost 5 bases and 2 bases respectively, with 13 bases between them. Germline values: CDR1 MNHEY, CDR2 SVGAGI. The CDR3 covers 14 residues. The DNA of the CDR3 is TGTGCCAGCAGTGTCTCGACGGGTCCCTACGAGCAGTACTTC. Its translation: CASSVSTGPYEQYF.

In its sample, this clone was seen a few times. The chain couples TRBV7-2 to TRBJ2-3; D ambiguous. V was shortened by 2 bases and J by 0 bases, with 9 bases between the two germline ends. CDR3 length: 15 amino acids. Germline V gene data show CDR1 as SGHTA and CDR2 as FQGNSA. CDR3 loop: CASSLITPSTDTQYF. CDR3 nucleotides: TGTGCCAGCAGCTTAATCACCCCCAGCACAGATACGCAGTATTTT.

In this sample, this clone turned up a few times. The CDR3 protein is CASSRRDQRPEAFF. The DNA for the CDR3 is TGTGCCAGCAGCCGCAGGGATCAACGTCCTGAAGCTTTCTTT. The chain recombines TRBV5-6 with TRBJ1-1; TRBD1 is a possible D gene (5 bases). V lost 4 bases, J lost 6 bases, and 16 bases lay in between. The CDR3 is 14 residues long. Germline V lookup: CDR1 SGHDT, CDR2 YYEEEE.

The V gene is TRBV11-2, the J gene TRBJ2-4, with TRBD1 matching over 7 bases. V shed 4 bases and J 0 bases; nucleotides not matched to a gene: 6. The CDR3 is made up of 16 amino acids. Germline CDR1 SGHAT, CDR2 FQNNGV. CDR3 DNA sequence: TGTGCCAGCAGCTCCCGGGACAGTTTAGCCAAAAACATTCAGTACTTC. It translates to CASSSRDSLAKNIQYF.

This clone came up a few times. The rearrangement joins TRBV7-2 to TRBJ1-4, with D maybe TRBD1 (6 bases). The germline CDR1 and CDR2 sequences are SGHTA and FQGNSA. The CDR3 is made up of 14 amino acids. V lost 1 base, J lost 8 bases, and 11 bases lay in between. CDR3 coding DNA: TGTGCCAGCAGCTTAGGCAGGGGAAGGGAAAAACTGTTTTTT. Translated, it gives CASSLGRGREKLFF.

This sequence joins TRBV5-4 and TRBJ2-5; D remains ambiguous. V shed 3 bases and J shed 7 bases, with 7 bases lying between them. CDR3 size: 11 residues. Germline CDR1 is SGHNT and CDR2 is YYREEE (reference sequence). The CDR3 loop is CASSSLGTQYF. DNA for the CDR3: TGTGCCAGCAGCTCTCTGGGGACCCAGTACTTC.

This clone has a handful of counts. The V call is TRBV21-1, the J call TRBJ1-6. TRBV21-1 is listed as a pseudogene. CDR3 length: 15 residues. The CDR3 region is CASSKEGSYNSPLHF. CDR3 DNA sequence: TGTGCCAGCAGCAAAGAGGGCTCCTATAATTCACCCCTCCACTTT.

This clone was counted at least ten times. DNA of the CDR3: TGTGCCAGCAGTTCCCCGGGGGGGCAGACTAATGAAAAACTGTTTTTT. As protein: CASSSPGGQTNEKLFF. This chain joins TRBV28 and TRBJ1-4; tentatively, D is TRBD1 (6 bases). CDR3 length: 16 amino acids. V lost 4 bases and J lost 2, with 14 bases in between. Germline V gives CDR1 MDHEN, CDR2 SYDVKM.

This clone was found a few times. This chain connects TRBV19 to TRBJ2-6, with 7 positions matching TRBD1. The CDR3 has 17 amino acids. Germline assignment: CDR1 LNHDA and CDR2 SQIVND (reference sequence). The V segment lost 6 bases and the J segment 0 bases; nucleotides outside the gene matches: 8. Here the CDR3 DNA reads TGTGCCAGTAGCCCTAGGACAGGTTACTCTGGGGCCAACGTCCTGACTTTC. It is translated as CASSPRTGYSGANVLTF.

This rearrangement joins TRBV7-7 to TRBJ1-5, with a tentative D call TRBD1 (5 bases). Trimming took off 5 bases at V and 5 bases at J, with 10 bases between the two ends. This CDR3 spans 13 amino acids. The germline V gene has CDR1 SSHAT and CDR2 FNYEAQ (reference sequence). The CDR3, as DNA: TGTGCCAGCAGCCAAGACAGTTATCAGCCCCAGCATTTT. This gives the protein CASSQDSYQPQHF. The full variable domain, completed using reference TRBV7-7 and TRBJ1-5, is GAGVSQSPRYKVTKRGQDVTLRCDPISSHATLYWYQQALGQGPEFLTYFNYEAQPDKSGLPSDRFSAERPEGSISTLTIQRTEQRDSAMYRCASSQDSYQPQHFGDGTRLSIL.

V usage is TRBV5-4 and J usage is TRBJ2-5; D not certain. Germline V CDR1 and CDR2: SGHNT, YYREEE (reference sequence). Trimming cost V 0 bases and J 5 bases, with 11 bases left between them. This CDR3 comprises 14 residues. The CDR3 region is CASSLAGSRETQYF. In DNA, the CDR3 is TGTGCCAGCAGCTTGGCCGGTAGTCGTGAGACCCAGTACTTC.

V is TRBV5-4 and J is TRBJ2-7; 8 bases are a match to TRBD2. Germline V gene data show CDR1 as SGHNT and CDR2 as YYREEE (reference sequence). J lost 3 bases, V lost 4 bases, and 9 bases had no gene match. The CDR3 contains 15 residues. In nucleotides, the CDR3 is TGTGCCAGCAGCCTCGACGGGGGGGGCAACTACGAGCAGTACTTC. It yields the protein CASSLDGGGNYEQYF.

This clone showed up just a few times. This chain connects TRBV2 to TRBJ2-1, with 10 bases lining up with TRBD2. V shed 8 bases and J 9 bases; nucleotides not matched to a gene: 13. The CDR3 is 15 residues long. The germline CDR1 and CDR2 sequences are SNHLY and FYNNEI. The DNA of the CDR3 is TGTGCCAGCGGCCCCCCCAGCGGGAGGGCCCTTGAGCAGTTCTTC. It yields the protein CASGPPSGRALEQFF.

The CDR3 spells CASSLNRAAFF. CDR3 DNA: TGTGCCAGCAGCCTTAACAGAGCAGCTTTCTTT. J is TRBJ1-1 and V is TRBV28; D unclear. V lost 6 bases and J 10 bases, leaving 12 bases between the germline ends. Per germline, CDR1 MDHEN and CDR2 SYDVKM. This CDR3 is built from 11 residues.

The chain joins TRBV28 to TRBJ1-1; D perhaps matches TRBD1 (6 bases). Germline CDR1 is MDHEN and CDR2 is SYDVKM. Between the trimmed V and J ends, which lost 7 bases and 1 base, there was a span of 16 bases. The CDR3 consists of 15 residues. The CDR3 spells CASMTQGSGNTEAFF. For the CDR3, the DNA is TGTGCCAGCATGACGCAGGGGTCGGGGAACACTGAAGCTTTCTTT.

This clone was counted between two and nine times. The chain carries TRBV6-4 and TRBJ2-1; 11 nucleotides align to TRBD1. With 4 bases clipped from V and 2 bases from J, the junction kept 1 base outside the gene matches. This CDR3 is built from 15 residues. The germline CDR1 and CDR2 sequences are MRHNA and SNTAGT. The CDR3 DNA reads TGTGCCAGCAGTGCGGGACAGGGGGCCTACAATGAGCAGTTCTTC. Its translation: CASSAGQGAYNEQFF.

This clone was detected a few times. J is TRBJ2-3 and V is TRBV13; no reliable D call. CDR1 is PRHDT and CDR2 is FYEKMQ in the germline V gene (reference sequence). Trimming took off 6 bases at V and 0 bases at J, with 7 bases between the two ends. The CDR3 length is 13 residues. For the CDR3, the DNA is TGTGCCAGCAGTACCAAAAGCACAGATACGCAGTATTTT. Amino acid sequence: CASSTKSTDTQYF.